The clone carrying this T cell receptor beta chain showed up just once. Antigen: not known. This CDR3 is also generated by other DNA sequences in the sample. The ends lost 4 bases at V and 2 bases at J; junction bases unmatched: 5. CDR1 and CDR2 from the germline V gene are SGHRS and YFSETQ. The CDR3 has 14 amino acids. Each subset's genomic DNA was split evenly across several immunoSEQ plates. Profiled with immunoSEQ multiplex PCR; TCRdb holds only in-frame clones, not every one. The table lists 2 million to 3 million clones, 93% of them singletons. This specimen belongs to a study of shared clonotypes between healthy human individuals. Overall study findings and caveats: Clonotype sharing levels among donors were expected to vary with sequencing depth. Naive subsets tended to show greater estimated richness than memory subsets.

This TCR was sampled from a man younger than 30 in good health. Some clones in this sample may be carry-over from other donors' samples. V gene TRBV5-1 combines with J gene TRBJ2-5, with 7 positions matching TRBD2. Specimen: naive CD4+ T cells from PBMCs. The sample's subset: CD45RA+ positively selected. The CDR3 sequence: CASSPGTTQETQYF. The CDR3 DNA reads TGCGCCAGCAGCCCAGGGACTACGCAAGAGACCCAGTACTTC.